This T cell receptor (beta chain) was sequenced for a study of cytomegalovirus exposure and HLA in healthy donors. As for the study in general: T cells numbering around 190 million yielded approximately 100 million unique TCR beta sequences in an earlier analysis. Clustering assigned roughly 81% of the roughly 430 genotyped donors to the Caucasian-associated ancestry cluster. Findings of the study overall: Later analysis demonstrated an association between a missense DCLRE1C variant and TCR beta V- and J-gene trimming. Researchers reportedly found TCR beta sequences accurately predicted most subjects' HLA-A and HLA-B alleles.

The CDR3 has 13 amino acids. Between the trimmed V and J ends, which lost 4 bases and 0 bases, there was a span of 7 bases. The germline V gene has CDR1 SEHNR and CDR2 FQNEAQ (reference sequence). Amplification used 60 Vbeta primers and 13 Jbeta primers. TCRdb's copy holds only in-frame clones and misses some; the assay was immunoSEQ multiplex PCR. This repertoire shows about 140,000 clones, about 76% found once; its top ten account for over 3%. This clone was picked up one time. The antigen is unknown. Sequencing was carried out using PBMCs. The chain joins TRBV7-9 to TRBJ2-7, with a weak D call TRBD2 (6 bases). This receptor was obtained from a female donor in good health and CMV-seronegative. CDR3 bases: TGTGCCAGCAGCTCCGGGAGCTCCTACGAGCAGTACTTC. It codes for CASSSGSSYEQYF. The variable domain in full, completed from reference TRBV7-9 and TRBJ2-7, reads DTGVSQNPRHKITKRGQNVTFRCDPISEHNRLYWYRQTLGQGPEFLTYFQNEAQLEKSRLLSDRFSAERPKGSFSTLEIQRTEQGDSAMYLCASSSGSSYEQYFGPGTRLTVT.